A single sample gave rise to the 11 T cell receptor beta chains below, sequenced in a study of a mutant IDH1 vaccine in newly diagnosed glioma. Specified time point: week 35, safety follow-up. The study gave 300 ug of mutant IDH1 20-mer peptide per vaccine dose, with topical imiquimod. No antigen is known for these receptors. Clones were read by immunoSEQ multiplex PCR, and TCRdb kept only the in-frame ones, dropping some. Here the sample spans tens of thousands of clones, 80% to 85% being singletons. This sample comprised PBMCs, obtained from a glioma patient whose treatment included an IDH1 peptide vaccine. The origin of the receptors is a man aged 25 to 40 with glioma.

In nucleotides, the CDR3 is TGTGCCAGCAGTAGGACCGAGAACTATGGCTACACCTTC. Its protein is CASSRTENYGYTF. V gene TRBV6-5 combines with J gene TRBJ1-2; D gene unclear. Deletions cut 5 bases from V and 2 bases from J, with 9 bases between. The CDR3 loop spans 13 amino acids. The V gene's germline CDR1 is MNHEY and CDR2 SVGAGI.

CDR3 bases: TGTGCCAGCAGTTACCGTGGCAACTCTGGAAACACCATATATTTT. It specifies CASSYRGNSGNTIYF. This chain joins TRBV6-5 and TRBJ1-3; D call uncertain. Trimming shortened V by 2 bases and J by 0 bases, and 8 bases separated the two germline ends. This CDR3 comprises 15 residues. Germline CDR1 and CDR2: MNHEY and SVGAGI.

The V and J genes are TRBV5-5 and TRBJ1-1; no reliable D call. CDR3 length: 14 residues. V was trimmed by 0 bases and J by 3 bases, leaving 9 bases between them. CDR1 and CDR2 (germline): SGHKS, YYEKEE (reference sequence). The chain's CDR3 is CASSLVGIDTEAFF. For the CDR3, the DNA is TGTGCCAGCAGCTTGGTAGGGATTGACACTGAAGCTTTCTTT.

This chain uses TRBV25-1 with TRBJ1-4; D unclear. Trimming left V 4 bases short and J 2 bases short, with 5 bases between. This CDR3 contains 13 residues. Germline V gene sequence: CDR1 MGHDK, CDR2 SYGVNS. CDR3 protein: CASSGETNEKLFF. The CDR3 nucleotides are TGTGCCAGCAGTGGGGAGACTAATGAAAAACTGTTTTTT.

The chain recombines TRBV5-1 with TRBJ2-3, with a tentative D call TRBD2 (5 bases). V dropped 0 bases and J dropped 6 bases, with 8 bases sitting between them. CDR1 and CDR2 (germline): SGHRS, YFSETQ. The CDR3 has 13 amino acids. The CDR3, as DNA: TGCGCCAGCAGCTTGGGAGGGTTTGATACGCAGTATTTT. Protein sequence: CASSLGGFDTQYF. The variable domain in full, with the rest retrieved from reference TRBV5-1 and TRBJ2-3, is KAGVTQTPRYLIKTRGQQVTLSCSPISGHRSVSWYQQTPGQGLQFLFEYFSETQRNKGNFPGRFSGRQFSNSRSEMNVSTLELGDSALYLCASSLGGFDTQYFGPGTRLTVL.

The sample holds a few counts of this clone. This sequence joins TRBV19 and TRBJ1-1, with D hard to call. The germline V gene encodes CDR1 LNHDA and CDR2 SQIVND (reference sequence). The CDR3 has 13 amino acids. V was shortened by 3 bases and J by 3 bases, with 8 bases between the two germline ends. CDR3 region: CASSILLYTEAFF. CDR3 nucleotides: TGTGCCAGTAGTATCTTGTTGTACACTGAAGCTTTCTTT.

This clone was detected a few times. CDR3 residues: CAWSRARFLTGNTEAFF. CDR3 bases: TGTGCCTGGAGTAGGGCCAGGTTTTTGACGGGGAACACTGAAGCTTTCTTT. The chain uses TRBV30 and TRBJ1-1; D unresolved. V lost 2 bases and J lost 1, with 20 bases in between. Germline lookup yields CDR1 GTSNPN and CDR2 SVGIG (reference sequence). The CDR3 is 17 amino acids.

The rearrangement uses TRBV15 and TRBJ2-2; 7 nucleotides agree with TRBD1. V shed 2 bases, J shed 5 bases, and the junction held 2 bases outside the gene matches. From germline, CDR1 is LNHNV and CDR2 YYDKDF (reference sequence). The CDR3 runs to 14 residues. This CDR3 reads CATSRNRGTGELFF. The CDR3 DNA is TGTGCCACCAGCAGAAACAGGGGAACCGGGGAGCTGTTTTTT.

The V call is TRBV19, the J call TRBJ2-1, with D perhaps TRBD1 (6 bases). The ends were cut back, 6 bases at V and 4 bases at J, with 19 bases in the middle. The V gene's germline CDR1 is LNHDA and CDR2 SQIVND (reference sequence). This CDR3 has 16 residues. DNA of the CDR3: TGTGCCAGTAGCTACTGGGGGACACTCACTTACAATGAGCAGTTCTTC. Translating it yields CASSYWGTLTYNEQFF.

The chain recombines TRBV5-4 with TRBJ1-6; TRBD1 aligns across 7 bases. The CDR3 contains 14 residues. Germline values: CDR1 SGHNT, CDR2 YYREEE (reference sequence). Unmatched junction bases numbered 3, after V lost 2 bases and J lost 7 bases. The CDR3 DNA is TGTGCCAGCAGCTTTCAGGGGGGGAATTCACCCCTCCACTTT. It specifies CASSFQGGNSPLHF.

The chain joins TRBV5-4 to TRBJ2-5, with 7 positions matching TRBD2. This CDR3 comprises 17 residues. After removal of 4 bases from V and 3 bases from J, the junction contained 15 bases not matched to a gene. Per the germline V gene, CDR1 is SGHNT and CDR2 is YYREEE (reference sequence). CDR3 DNA sequence: TGTGCCAGCAGCCATGCAATGAAAGCGGGGTCGAAAGAGACCCAGTACTTC. This gives the protein CASSHAMKAGSKETQYF. The full variable domain, with the rest looked up from reference TRBV5-4 and TRBJ2-5, is ETGVTQSPTHLIKTRGQQVTLRCSSQSGHNTVSWYQQALGQGPQFIFQYYREEENGRGNFPPRFSGLQFPNYSSELNVNALELDDSALYLCASSHAMKAGSKETQYFGPGTRLLVL.